Listed below are T cell receptor beta chains from one sample, sequenced in a study of cytomegalovirus exposure and HLA in healthy donors. Assay: immunoSEQ multiplex PCR; the TCRdb copy retains only in-frame clones and omits some. Of 95,000 to 150,000 clones in the sample, around four fifths were seen once. The sequencing sample was made of PBMCs. These receptors all come from a man younger than 35 in good health and CMV-seropositive. Each CDR3 is given with its conserved first and last residue.

v_call	cdr3_aa
TRBV10-3	CAISDATSGVNTDTQYF
TRBV25-1	CASSQTATNEKLFF
TRBV6-5	CASSLGYLTDTQYF
TRBV27	CASRPGDASYNSPLHF
TRBV5-4	CASSKLGQGLSF
TRBV5-6	CAGTSGGHDEQFF
TRBV11-2	CASGRVGTEAFF
TRBV2	CASTPGTGGYGYTF
TRBV27	CASSPEGQGVPYEQYF
TRBV18	CASSPPDSVYEQYF